These 28 T cell receptor beta chains were sequenced from one sample in a study of blood T cells in healthy people across ages. Together with a sample-barcoded 5' primer, a J-beta primer mix was included in a second PCR lasting roughly 7 to 11 cycles. Using its own MiXCR run on the 5' RACE reads, TCRdb lists one record per CDR3 protein. Of roughly 700,000 distinct CDR3 sequences listed, 49% are singletons. The specimen sequenced was blood. The receptors were gathered from a woman between 55 and 75 years old in good health.

This clonotype was detected only a few times. The rearrangement links TRBV29-1 to TRBJ2-1, with D possibly TRBD2 on 5 matching bases. There are 13 residues in the CDR3. V dropped 8 bases and J dropped 9 bases, with 20 bases sitting between them. Germline CDR1 SQVTM, CDR2 ANQGSEA. CDR3 region: CSTRGRVEGEQFF. CDR3 sequence (DNA): TGCAGCACCCGCGGTAGGGTCGAGGGTGAGCAGTTCTTC.

The count of this clonotype is one. The chain is built from TRBV4-3 and TRBJ1-2; 7 nucleotides agree with TRBD1. Per germline, CDR1 LGHNA and CDR2 YSLEER. CDR3 length: 15 residues. The V segment lost 4 bases and the J segment 2 bases; nucleotides outside the gene matches: 7. The CDR3 region has the DNA TGCGCCAGCAGCCGAGATCAACAGGGGAACTATGGCTACACCTTC. Its translation: CASSRDQQGNYGYTF.

This clonotype has at least ten counts. CDR3 protein: CASSSSSGNEQYF. CDR3 bases: TGTGCCAGCAGCTCGTCGAGCGGGAATGAGCAGTACTTC. The V and J genes are TRBV7-7 and TRBJ2-7, with TRBD2 identical over 7 bases. The CDR3 is made up of 13 amino acids. The J segment lost 7 bases and the V segment lost 4 bases, leaving 7 bases of the junction unmatched. The germline V gene has CDR1 SSHAT and CDR2 FNYEAQ (reference sequence).

The CDR3 sequence: CASSPHWTGYNEQFF. CDR3 DNA: TGTGCCAGCAGCCCTCACTGGACGGGGTACAATGAGCAGTTCTTC. The chain employs TRBV7-3 and TRBJ2-1; maybe TRBD2 (5 bases). The CDR3 loop spans 15 amino acids. Per the germline V gene, CDR1 is SGHTA and CDR2 is FQGTGA. Trimming pared 5 bases from V and 4 bases from J, leaving 15 bases between.

Worth noting for this clonotype: Given a much more abundant clone one base away, this may be a read error. This sequence joins TRBV7-3 and TRBJ2-5; D may be TRBD2 (7 bases). This CDR3 spans 16 amino acids. The V gene lost 5 bases and the J gene lost 11 bases, with 27 bases spanning the gap. Germline V CDR1 and CDR2: SGHTA, FQGTGA. DNA for the CDR3: TGTGCCAGCAGCCGCCTGGCGGGGGCCCAAGACAATGAGCAGTACTTC. Translated, it gives CASSRLAGAQDNEQYF.

In its sample, this clonotype was seen once. The rearrangement joins TRBV3-1 to TRBJ1-2, with D perhaps TRBD1 (6 bases). CDR3 size: 13 residues. Trimming took off 2 bases at V and 6 bases at J, with 10 bases between the two ends. Germline values: CDR1 LGHDT, CDR2 YNNKEL (reference sequence). CDR3 sequence: CASSQQGTHGYTF. The CDR3 DNA sequence: TGTGCCAGCAGCCAACAGGGGACGCATGGCTACACCTTC.

This clonotype occurred a few times. The chain recombines TRBV2 with TRBJ2-1, with no clear D. The ends were cut back, 5 bases at V and 7 bases at J, with 12 bases in the middle. The germline V gene encodes CDR1 SNHLY and CDR2 FYNNEI. There are 13 residues in the CDR3. CDR3 residues: CASSQEGRNEQFF. In DNA, the CDR3 is TGTGCCAGCAGTCAAGAAGGTAGGAATGAGCAGTTCTTC.

This clonotype came up a few times. This chain uses TRBV27 with TRBJ2-5, with TRBD2 matching over 10 bases. The DNA end lines up better with TRBJ2-7; the J call may be wrong. The length of the CDR3 is 13 residues. The V gene's germline CDR1 is MNHEY and CDR2 SMNVEV (reference sequence). The CDR3: CASKSSGRYEQYF. The CDR3 nucleotides are TGTGCCAGCAAGTCTAGCGGGAGATACGAGCAGTACTTC.

There are a few counts of this clonotype. The chain carries TRBV29-1 and TRBJ1-6; the match to TRBD1 covers 10 bases. There are 13 residues in the CDR3. The J segment lost 6 bases and the V segment lost 5 bases, leaving 1 base of the junction unmatched. Looked up from germline, CDR1 is SQVTM and CDR2 is ANQGSEA. The CDR3 nucleotides are TGCAGCGTTCGACAGGGGGCTAATTCACCCCTCCACTTT. It is translated as CSVRQGANSPLHF.

A note on this clonotype: Since a much larger clone is just one base distant, this may be a read error. The rearrangement joins TRBV28 to TRBJ2-7, with 8 bases identical to TRBD1. CDR3 length: 14 residues. V gave up 6 bases and J gave up 0 bases; unmatched junction bases: 4. From germline, CDR1 is MDHEN and CDR2 SYDVKM. The CDR3 nucleotides are TGTGCCAGCAGGAGGACAGGGAACTCCTACGAGCAGTACTTC. Translation: CASRRTGNSYEQYF.

The chain carries TRBV12-3 or TRBV12-4 and TRBJ1-1; D unresolved. The CDR3 loop spans 12 amino acids. The V gene lost 9 bases and the J gene lost 11 bases, with 19 bases spanning the gap. The CDR3 loop is CASRRLQGSAFF. CDR3 nucleotides: TGTGCCAGTCGCCGCCTTCAAGGTTCTGCTTTCTTT.

The chain combines TRBV7-2 with TRBJ1-6; D might be TRBD1 (6 bases). V gave up 2 bases and J gave up 7 bases, with 9 bases separating them. The germline CDR1 and CDR2 sequences are SGHTA and FQGNSA. The CDR3 consists of 14 residues. The CDR3 is CASSLYGGNSPLHF. DNA for the CDR3: TGTGCCAGCAGCTTATATGGGGGCAATTCACCCCTCCACTTT.

With regard to this clonotype: One junction end disagrees with the germline gene, perhaps due to a read error. This sequence joins TRBV20-1 and TRBJ2-1, with 12 bases identical to TRBD2. The end of the DNA fits TRBJ2-7 better, so the J call may be wrong. Germline loops: CDR1 DFQATT, CDR2 SNEGSKA (reference sequence). This CDR3 spans 15 amino acids. As DNA, the CDR3 is TGCAGCGCTAACGGACTAGCGGGAATATACAATGAGCAGTACTTC. This sequence encodes CSANGLAGIYNEQYF.

This clonotype was counted a few times. J is TRBJ2-1 and V is TRBV12-3 or TRBV12-4, with 10 bases aligning to TRBD2. The CDR3 length is 16 residues. Trimming cost V 5 bases and J 7 bases; bases outside gene matches: 11. The CDR3 here is CASSPISGRGKNEQFF. DNA of the CDR3: TGTGCCAGCAGTCCTATCAGCGGGAGGGGCAAAAATGAGCAGTTCTTC.

Only a few counts were recorded for this clonotype. This chain uses TRBV5-1 with TRBJ2-1; D is unclear. V lost 4 bases, J lost 0 bases, and 11 bases lay in between. CDR1 is SGHRS and CDR2 is YFSETQ in the germline V gene. This CDR3 is built from 15 residues. The CDR3 protein is CASSLTAPSYNEQFF. In DNA form, the CDR3 reads TGCGCCAGCAGCCTGACCGCTCCCTCCTACAATGAGCAGTTCTTC.

The chain recombines TRBV6-1 with TRBJ2-5; D possibly corresponds to TRBD2 (6 bases). This CDR3 has 17 residues. Trimming took 6 bases from V and 4 from J, leaving 24 bases between them. From germline, CDR1 is MNHNS and CDR2 SASEGT. The CDR3 protein is CASSHSGGSSFIETQYF. In DNA form, the CDR3 reads TGTGCCAGCAGCCACAGTGGGGGGAGCTCGTTCATAGAGACCCAGTACTTC.

J is TRBJ2-1 and V is TRBV3-1; the D is unclear. The germline V gene has CDR1 LGHDT and CDR2 YNNKEL (reference sequence). The CDR3 totals 13 residues. V lost 1 base and J lost 8, with 9 bases in between. The DNA for the CDR3 is TGTGCCAGCAGCCAAGGTGCAGAGGATGAGCAGTTCTTC. The encoded protein is CASSQGAEDEQFF.

Notes on this clonotype: The junction differs from germline at one of its ends, possibly a read error. The gene calls are TRBV15 and TRBJ2-7; no definite D call. From germline, CDR1 is LNHNV and CDR2 YYDKDF (reference sequence). CDR3 length equals 11 residues. CDR3 sequence reads: CAASSSYEQYF. The CDR3 bases are TGTGCCGCCAGCAGCTCCTACGAGCAGTACTTC.

The rearrangement links TRBV20-1 to TRBJ2-5, with TRBD1 as a possible D gene (5 bases). V gave up 5 bases and J gave up 11 bases, with 24 bases separating them. From germline, CDR1 is DFQATT and CDR2 SNEGSKA (reference sequence). The CDR3 contains 14 residues. The CDR3, as DNA: TGCAGTGCTTCAGGGCCCCGATCCTACAATGAGCAGTACTTC. As protein: CSASGPRSYNEQYF.

J is TRBJ2-7 and V is TRBV5-6; D unclear. This CDR3 comprises 12 residues. Trimming took 4 bases from V and 3 from J, leaving 8 bases between them. Germline CDR1 reads SGHDT; CDR2 reads YYEEEE. The CDR3 is CASSQPFYEQYF. The CDR3 DNA follows: TGTGCCAGCAGCCAACCCTTCTACGAGCAGTACTTC.

This rearrangement joins TRBV7-2 to TRBJ2-7, with TRBD1 identical over 9 bases. Germline CDR1 and CDR2: SGHTA and FQGNSA. Losses at the gene ends were 1 base for V and 6 bases for J; bases not matched to a gene: 7. The CDR3 runs to 15 residues. CDR3 protein: CASSLVAQGATEQYF. CDR3 sequence (DNA): TGTGCCAGCAGCTTAGTAGCACAGGGGGCGACCGAGCAGTACTTC.

V is TRBV7-9 and J is TRBJ1-6; no firm D call. V gave up 4 bases and J gave up 7 bases, with 14 bases separating them. The CDR3 has 15 amino acids. Germline values: CDR1 SEHNR, CDR2 FQNEAQ (reference sequence). The CDR3 region is CASSSSSTSNSPLHF. The DNA for the CDR3 is TGTGCCAGCAGCTCCTCCTCGACCTCCAATTCACCCCTCCACTTT.

J is TRBJ2-5 and V is TRBV29-1, with 7 positions matching TRBD1. Germline-derived CDR1 and CDR2 are SQVTM and ANQGSEA. This CDR3 has 12 residues. V dropped 5 bases and J dropped 2; count of bases not matched to a gene: 2. The CDR3 coding sequence is TGCAGCGTTCCGGGACAGCAAGAGACCCAGTACTTC. It yields the protein CSVPGQQETQYF.

The chain uses TRBV18 and TRBJ1-1, with D hard to call. Trimming stripped 3 bases from V and 1 base from J, with 9 bases between. CDR1 KGHSH and CDR2 LQKENI come from the germline V gene. The CDR3 contains 14 residues. The CDR3: CASSPGFTNTEAFF. CDR3 bases: TGTGCCAGCTCACCCGGGTTTACGAACACTGAAGCTTTCTTT.

This clonotype was detected only a few times. The V call is TRBV4-3, the J call TRBJ2-7; D uncertain. V gave up 1 base and J gave up 2 bases, with 9 bases separating them. The CDR3 loop spans 14 amino acids. Germline CDR1 and CDR2: LGHNA and YSLEER. The CDR3 DNA is TGCGCCAGCAGCCAAGGGCACGGAACCTACGAGCAGTACTTC. Translated: CASSQGHGTYEQYF.

CDR3 DNA sequence: TGTGCCAGCAGTTCCAAGCTCGGGGGAACTGAAGCTTTCTTT. This sequence encodes CASSSKLGGTEAFF. The rearrangement joins TRBV27 to TRBJ1-1; the D gene is possibly TRBD1 (5 bases). The CDR3 is 14 residues long. Germline V gene lookup returns CDR1 MNHEY and CDR2 SMNVEV (reference sequence). V lost 4 bases, J lost 5 bases, and 14 bases lay in between.

In regard to this clonotype: A read error is possible here, since a much larger clone lies one base away. The chain employs TRBV12-3 or TRBV12-4 and TRBJ2-7, with 11 bases fitting TRBD2. The CDR3 sequence is 13 residues long. This CDR3 reads CASGTSGSYERYF. CDR3 nucleotide sequence: TGTGCCAGCGGGACTAGCGGCTCCTACGAGCGGTACTTC.

This clonotype was picked up a small number of times. The rearrangement joins TRBV10-3 to TRBJ2-7; D might be TRBD2 (6 bases). Germline CDR1 and CDR2: ENHRY and SYGVKD. The CDR3 spans 12 residues. Trimming left V 4 bases short and J 4 bases short, with 8 bases between. The CDR3 DNA reads TGTGCCATCAGTGGGCGGGGATACGAGCAGTACTTC. Encoded protein: CAISGRGYEQYF.